Below, 20 T cell receptor beta chains from the same sample are listed, as sequenced in a study of T cells in Graves' hyperthyroidism and ophthalmopathy. Amplification of TCR beta CDR3 regions used RNA as the template. First-round RT-PCR with HTBI primers amplified the TCR CDR3 region. TCRdb analysed the multiplex PCR reads with MiXCR anew, one entry per CDR3 protein. The sample holds about 570,000 distinct CDR3 sequences, 46% seen once. The sequencing sample was made of peripheral blood or thyroid tissue (not recorded which). These receptors originate from an adult woman with Graves' disease, either hyperthyroidism or ophthalmopathy (not recorded which).

The gene calls are TRBV28 and TRBJ1-1; maybe TRBD1 (5 bases). The CDR3 extends over 15 amino acids. The V and J ends lost 6 bases and 1 base respectively, with 15 bases between them. The germline CDR1 and CDR2 sequences are MDHEN and SYDVKM. CDR3 DNA: TGTGCCAGCAGCCCCATGACAGAATCGAACACTGAAGCTTTCTTT. It encodes CASSPMTESNTEAFF.

CDR3 DNA: TGCGCCAGCAGTGAGCCTTCGACTAGCGGGAGGGGGGAGACCCAGTACTTC. Its translation: CASSEPSTSGRGETQYF. The chain links TRBV10-2 to TRBJ2-5, with 14 bases lining up with TRBD2. V trimming: 2 bases; J trimming: 5 bases; junction bases outside the gene matches: 7. This CDR3 has 17 amino acids. The V gene's germline CDR1 is WSHSY and CDR2 SAAADI.

Only a few counts were recorded for this clonotype. The chain joins TRBV29-1 to TRBJ2-7; weak D call: TRBD1 (6 bases). The CDR3 spans 11 residues. Deletions cut 8 bases from V and 6 bases from J, with 14 bases between. Germline CDR1 is SQVTM and CDR2 is ANQGSEA. CDR3 protein: CSSALQGEQYF. CDR3 nucleotide sequence: TGCAGCAGTGCTTTACAGGGCGAGCAGTACTTC.

This clonotype was seen a handful of times. The chain recombines TRBV12-3 or TRBV12-4 with TRBJ1-1, with D possibly TRBD1 on 5 matching bases. V gave up 2 bases and J gave up 0 bases, with 7 bases separating them. This CDR3 is built from 14 residues. DNA for the CDR3: TGTGCCAGCAGTTTATCAGGGATGAACACTGAAGCTTTCTTT. This sequence encodes CASSLSGMNTEAFF.

This rearrangement joins TRBV2 to TRBJ1-2; D unresolved. This CDR3 has 14 amino acids. With 5 bases removed from V and 4 bases from J, the gap between germline ends came to 14 bases. CDR1 and CDR2 (germline): SNHLY, FYNNEI. The CDR3 sequence is CASSSGNLPYGYTF. The CDR3 nucleotides are TGTGCCAGCAGTTCCGGGAACCTCCCCTATGGCTACACCTTC. Full variable domain (outside the CDR3, taken from reference TRBV2 and TRBJ1-2): EPEVTQTPSHQVTQMGQEVILRCVPISNHLYFYWYRQILGQKVEFLVSFYNNEISEKSEIFDDQFSVERPDGSNFTLKIRSTKLEDSAMYFCASSSGNLPYGYTFGSGTRLTVV.

This chain joins TRBV19 and TRBJ1-2, with a tentative D call TRBD1 (5 bases). Germline V gene lookup returns CDR1 LNHDA and CDR2 SQIVND (reference sequence). This CDR3 contains 15 residues. The ends were cut back, 4 bases at V and 11 bases at J, with 23 bases in the middle. This CDR3 is CASSTSRDGSGGYTF. The CDR3 bases are TGTGCCAGTAGTACCTCACGGGACGGCTCTGGTGGTTACACCTTC.

The chain couples TRBV25-1 to TRBJ2-7, with D maybe TRBD1 (6 bases). The CDR3 extends over 15 amino acids. Germline CDR1 MGHDK, CDR2 SYGVNS. Trimming took 2 bases from V and 0 from J, leaving 11 bases between them. The CDR3 loop reads CASSETTTGSYEQYF. CDR3 DNA: TGTGCCAGCAGTGAAACCACGACAGGCTCCTACGAGCAGTACTTC.

A word on this clonotype: In this CDR3 the conserved last residue, phenylalanine or tryptophan, is missing, so a read error is likely. V gene TRBV10-2 combines with J gene TRBJ2-7; a possible D gene is TRBD1 (5 bases). The V gene's germline CDR1 is WSHSY and CDR2 SAAADI. V was pared by 7 bases and J by 3 bases, with 10 bases between. The CDR3 loop spans 12 amino acids. In DNA form, the CDR3 reads TGCGCCAGCATCAGGGTGGACTACGAGCAGTACCTC. Residues: CASIRVDYEQYL.

This clonotype was recorded many times. This chain uses TRBV29-1 with TRBJ1-4, with D possibly matching TRBD1 (6 bases). The CDR3 loop spans 14 amino acids. V was cut by 6 bases and J by 6 bases, with 17 bases left in between. The germline CDR1 and CDR2 sequences are SQVTM and ANQGSEA. The CDR3 DNA sequence: TGCAGCGTCGGGGAGGGGGGGGAAGATGAAAAACTGTTTTTT. Residues: CSVGEGGEDEKLFF.

This clonotype was recorded at least ten times. The chain is built from TRBV18 and TRBJ1-2, with a possible D match to TRBD1 (5 bases). The germline V gene encodes CDR1 KGHSH and CDR2 LQKENI. This CDR3 contains 14 residues. Trimming removed 4 bases at V and 4 bases at J, with 13 bases between. For the CDR3, the DNA is TGTGCCAGCTCACACAGTACAGGAGCCTATGGCTACACCTTC. The encoded protein is CASSHSTGAYGYTF.

The chain combines TRBV2 with TRBJ2-2; 9 nucleotides line up with TRBD1. The length of the CDR3 is 15 residues. Germline loops: CDR1 SNHLY, CDR2 FYNNEI. With 5 bases clipped from V and 5 bases from J, the junction kept 6 bases outside the gene matches. DNA for the CDR3: TGTGCCAGCAGTCTATCGACAGGGGGGACCGGGGAGCTGTTTTTT. It translates to CASSLSTGGTGELFF.

This chain links TRBV10-3 with TRBJ1-5, with D hard to call. V gave up 7 bases and J gave up 14 bases, with 15 bases separating them. Per the germline V gene, CDR1 is ENHRY and CDR2 is SYGVKD. The CDR3 sequence is 11 residues long. DNA for the CDR3: TGTGCCATCAAGGGAAGCTCCTACGAGCATTTT. It codes for CAIKGSSYEHF.

The CDR3 DNA reads as TGCAGTGCTAGAGATCTAGTACGAGAGACCCAGTACTTC. Translating it yields CSARDLVRETQYF. The chain couples TRBV20-1 to TRBJ2-5; D remains ambiguous. V was shortened by 0 bases and J by 4 bases, with 9 bases between the two germline ends. Germline values: CDR1 DFQATT, CDR2 SNEGSKA (reference sequence). The CDR3 is made up of 13 amino acids.

This clonotype was seen ten or more times. The V call is TRBV12-5, the J call TRBJ1-1; D gene unclear. Germline loops: CDR1 LGHNT, CDR2 FRNRAP. The CDR3 consists of 13 residues. The germline V and J ends were trimmed by 2 bases and 11 bases, with 15 bases remaining between them. The CDR3 region is CASGLSTESGAFF. The CDR3 DNA reads TGTGCTAGTGGTTTGTCCACCGAGTCGGGGGCTTTCTTT.

In this sample, this clonotype turned up many times. The chain carries TRBV15 and TRBJ2-2; D possibly corresponds to TRBD1 (6 bases). V was shortened by 5 bases and J by 0 bases, with 10 bases between the two germline ends. The CDR3 covers 15 residues. In germline, CDR1 is LNHNV, CDR2 YYDKDF (reference sequence). The CDR3 DNA follows: TGTGCCACCAGCGGGGACACCTCGAACACCGGGGAGCTGTTTTTT. This translates into CATSGDTSNTGELFF.

V is TRBV7-9 and J is TRBJ1-1; D remains ambiguous. The germline V and J ends were trimmed by 6 bases and 4 bases, with 9 bases remaining between them. The CDR3 loop spans 12 amino acids. The germline V gene encodes CDR1 SEHNR and CDR2 FQNEAQ (reference sequence). The CDR3 DNA sequence: TGTGCCAGCAGGCTCGGTGGCACTGAAGCTTTCTTT. Protein sequence: CASRLGGTEAFF.

V gene TRBV2 combines with J gene TRBJ2-7; TRBD2 matches at 14 bases. Germline assignment: CDR1 SNHLY and CDR2 FYNNEI. This CDR3 has 22 residues. With 6 bases clipped from V and 2 bases from J, the junction kept 24 bases outside the gene matches. CDR3 sequence reads: CASRDPSGTSGSGRARAYEQYF. CDR3 nucleotide sequence: TGTGCCAGCAGGGACCCATCCGGGACTAGCGGGAGCGGGAGGGCCAGGGCCTACGAGCAGTACTTC.

This chain links TRBV7-6 with TRBJ2-7; maybe TRBD1 (6 bases). V gave up 1 base and J gave up 3 bases, with 16 bases separating them. The CDR3 runs to 16 residues. Germline V gene sequence: CDR1 SGHVS, CDR2 FNYEAQ. The DNA for the CDR3 is TGTGCCAGCAGCTTAGGGGGGCCCAGGGCGGACTACGAGCAGTACTTC. Translated: CASSLGGPRADYEQYF. The whole variable domain, remainder taken from reference TRBV7-6 and TRBJ2-7, is GAGVSQSPRYKVTKRGQDVALRCDPISGHVSLYWYRQALGQGPEFLTYFNYEAQQDKSGLPNDRFSAERPEGSISTLTIQRTEQRDSAMYRCASSLGGPRADYEQYFGPGTRLTVT.

This clonotype was counted ten times or more. The V and J genes are TRBV19 and TRBJ2-6; D may be TRBD1 (6 bases). This CDR3 region has 19 residues. Looked up from germline, CDR1 is LNHDA and CDR2 is SQIVND (reference sequence). With 0 bases removed from V and 0 bases from J, the gap between germline ends came to 15 bases. CDR3 sequence reads: CASSIDPGHLPSGANVLTF. The CDR3 DNA reads TGTGCCAGTAGTATAGATCCGGGACACCTTCCCTCTGGGGCCAACGTCCTGACTTTC. The full variable domain, with the rest looked up from reference TRBV19 and TRBJ2-6, is DGGITQSPKYLFRKEGQNVTLSCEQNLNHDAMYWYRQDPGQGLRLIYYSQIVNDFQKGDIAEGYSVSREKKESFPLTVTSAQKNPTAFYLCASSIDPGHLPSGANVLTFGAGSRLTVL.

This chain links TRBV10-1 with TRBJ2-5; 7 bases are a match to TRBD2. Per the germline V gene, CDR1 is WNHNN and CDR2 is SYGVQD (reference sequence). With 2 bases clipped from V and 5 bases from J, the junction kept 8 bases outside the gene matches. The CDR3 consists of 15 residues. The CDR3 region has the DNA TGCGCCAGCAGTGAGGGGGGAGGGGTGGCGGAGACCCAGTACTTC. Its protein is CASSEGGGVAETQYF.